Listed below are T cell receptor beta chains from one sample, sequenced in a study of blood T cell repertoires in COVID-19. TCRdb's table, derived via immunoSEQ multiplex PCR, lists solely in-frame clones and lacks some. The repertoire includes about 480,000 clones, approximately 92% of them detected once, and 0.7% to 1% sits in the top ten. The source material was peripheral blood. The receptors were gathered from a man between 18 and 29 years old with COVID-19, enrolled during active disease. Both conserved end residues are part of each CDR3. Each record gives: J gene, CDR3 length, clone size, D gene, V gene, CDR3 protein, CDR3 DNA. A D gene is named only where the DNA matches it firmly. Not every row has a clone size; where given, it reads once, few, many or a size class.

j_gene: TRBJ1-1; len: 14; abundance: .; d_gene: TRBD1; v_gene: TRBV11-2; CDR3aa: CASSLAGGTGKAFF; CDR3nt: TGTGCCAGCAGCTTAGCGGGGGGGACAGGGAAAGCTTTCTTT
j_gene: TRBJ2-3; len: 14; abundance: .; d_gene: TRBD2; v_gene: TRBV27; CDR3aa: CASNERGATDTQYF; CDR3nt: TGTGCCAGCAACGAGCGGGGGGCCACAGATACGCAGTATTTT
j_gene: TRBJ2-5; len: 14; abundance: .; d_gene: .; v_gene: TRBV24-1; CDR3aa: CATSDFHSQETQYF; CDR3nt: TGTGCCACCAGTGATTTTCACAGCCAAGAGACCCAGTACTTC
j_gene: TRBJ2-5; len: 15; abundance: .; d_gene: TRBD2; v_gene: TRBV7-8; CDR3aa: CASSPYGGRGATQYF; CDR3nt: TGTGCCAGCAGCCCCTATGGCGGGAGGGGCGCGACCCAGTACTTC
j_gene: TRBJ1-2; len: 13; abundance: .; d_gene: TRBD1; v_gene: TRBV19; CDR3aa: CASSAMDRDGYTF; CDR3nt: TGTGCCAGTAGTGCCATGGACAGGGATGGCTACACCTTC
j_gene: TRBJ1-1; len: 14; abundance: .; d_gene: .; v_gene: TRBV11-3; CDR3aa: CASSPGTLNTEAFF; CDR3nt: TGTGCCAGCAGCCCCGGGACACTGAACACTGAAGCTTTCTTT
j_gene: TRBJ1-3; len: 13; abundance: .; d_gene: TRBD1; v_gene: TRBV12-3/TRBV12-4; CDR3aa: CATDGTGDNTIYF; CDR3nt: TGTGCCACCGACGGGACAGGGGATAACACCATATATTTT
j_gene: TRBJ1-4; len: 15; abundance: .; d_gene: TRBD1; v_gene: TRBV19; CDR3aa: CASSIVGTGYEKLFF; CDR3nt: TGTGCCAGTAGTATCGTCGGGACAGGGTATGAAAAACTGTTTTTT
j_gene: TRBJ2-1; len: 15; abundance: .; d_gene: TRBD2; v_gene: TRBV9; CDR3aa: CASSVDLAGYNEQFF; CDR3nt: TGTGCCAGCAGCGTAGATCTAGCGGGGTACAATGAGCAGTTCTTC
j_gene: TRBJ2-2; len: 13; abundance: .; d_gene: .; v_gene: TRBV30; CDR3aa: CAWKEGDTGELFF; CDR3nt: TGTGCCTGGAAGGAAGGGGACACCGGGGAGCTGTTTTTT
j_gene: TRBJ2-1; len: 13; abundance: .; d_gene: TRBD2; v_gene: TRBV15; CDR3aa: CATSRDRREFEFF; CDR3nt: TGTGCCACCAGCAGAGATAGGCGGGAGTTCGAATTCTTC
j_gene: TRBJ1-1; len: 15; abundance: few; d_gene: TRBD1; v_gene: TRBV6-5; CDR3aa: CASRHMTGGGTEAFF; CDR3nt: TGTGCCAGCAGGCACATGACAGGGGGCGGCACTGAAGCTTTCTTT
j_gene: TRBJ2-1; len: 14; abundance: once; d_gene: .; v_gene: TRBV5-4; CDR3aa: CASTKTESYNEQFF; CDR3nt: TGTGCCAGCACCAAGACTGAATCCTACAATGAGCAGTTCTTC
j_gene: TRBJ2-7; len: 14; abundance: .; d_gene: .; v_gene: TRBV19; CDR3aa: CASSTDRTSYEQYF; CDR3nt: TGTGCCAGTAGTACTGACAGAACCTCCTACGAGCAGTACTTC
j_gene: TRBJ2-1; len: 12; abundance: .; d_gene: .; v_gene: TRBV12-3/TRBV12-4; CDR3aa: CASSPGGVEQFF; CDR3nt: TGTGCCAGCAGTCCCGGCGGGGTTGAGCAGTTCTTC
j_gene: TRBJ1-2; len: 15; abundance: .; d_gene: TRBD1; v_gene: TRBV25-1; CDR3aa: CASSVGTGGAYGYTF; CDR3nt: TGTGCCAGCAGTGTGGGGACAGGGGGCGCGTATGGCTACACCTTC
j_gene: TRBJ1-4; len: 14; abundance: .; d_gene: .; v_gene: TRBV19; CDR3aa: CASRRTATNEKLFF; CDR3nt: TGTGCCAGTAGAAGGACAGCAACTAATGAAAAACTGTTTTTT
j_gene: TRBJ2-3; len: 13; abundance: .; d_gene: TRBD1; v_gene: TRBV12-3/TRBV12-4; CDR3aa: CASSRQGADTQYF; CDR3nt: TGTGCCAGCAGTCGACAGGGAGCAGATACGCAGTATTTT
j_gene: TRBJ1-2; len: 11; abundance: .; d_gene: TRBD1; v_gene: TRBV20-1; CDR3aa: CSASPGGGYTF; CDR3nt: TGCAGTGCTAGTCCAGGGGGAGGCTACACCTTC
j_gene: TRBJ2-7; len: 13; abundance: .; d_gene: .; v_gene: TRBV2; CDR3aa: CASSEALTAEQYF; CDR3nt: TGTGCCAGCAGTGAAGCGCTTACAGCCGAGCAGTACTTC
j_gene: TRBJ1-1; len: 14; abundance: .; d_gene: .; v_gene: TRBV6-5; CDR3aa: CASSYDSPNTEAFF; CDR3nt: TGTGCCAGCAGTTACGACAGCCCGAACACTGAAGCTTTCTTT
j_gene: TRBJ2-2; len: 14; abundance: .; d_gene: .; v_gene: TRBV5-1; CDR3aa: CASSSQGNTGELFF; CDR3nt: TGCGCCAGCAGCTCCCAGGGAAACACCGGGGAGCTGTTTTTT
j_gene: TRBJ2-3; len: 14; abundance: once; d_gene: .; v_gene: TRBV7-7; CDR3aa: CASSPGSVTDTQYF; CDR3nt: TGTGCTAGCAGCCCAGGGTCTGTCACAGATACGCAGTATTTT
j_gene: TRBJ1-6; len: 13; abundance: .; d_gene: TRBD1; v_gene: TRBV9; CDR3aa: CASSVTGDSPLHF; CDR3nt: TGTGCCAGCAGCGTAACAGGGGATTCACCCCTCCACTTT
j_gene: TRBJ1-6; len: 16; abundance: .; d_gene: .; v_gene: TRBV9; CDR3aa: CASSQNRDNYNSPLHF; CDR3nt: TGTGCCAGCAGCCAAAACCGGGACAACTATAATTCACCCCTCCACTTT
j_gene: TRBJ2-3; len: 15; abundance: .; d_gene: TRBD1; v_gene: TRBV6-5; CDR3aa: CASTDPGGSTDTQYF; CDR3nt: TGTGCCAGCACCGACCCAGGGGGAAGCACAGATACGCAGTATTTT
j_gene: TRBJ2-3; len: 14; abundance: .; d_gene: .; v_gene: TRBV7-3; CDR3aa: CASSLTTATDTQYF; CDR3nt: TGTGCCAGCAGCTTAACGACAGCCACAGATACGCAGTATTTT
j_gene: TRBJ2-5; len: 17; abundance: .; d_gene: TRBD2; v_gene: TRBV5-4; CDR3aa: CASSARGGSPAGETQYF; CDR3nt: TGTGCCAGCAGCGCGCGGGGCGGGAGCCCGGCTGGAGAGACCCAGTACTTC
j_gene: TRBJ2-7; len: 14; abundance: .; d_gene: .; v_gene: TRBV7-9; CDR3aa: CASSLVEISYEQYF; CDR3nt: TGTGCCAGCAGCTTAGTGGAGATCTCCTACGAGCAGTACTTC
j_gene: TRBJ2-7; len: 13; abundance: .; d_gene: TRBD2; v_gene: TRBV25-1; CDR3aa: CASISWEGYEQYF; CDR3nt: TGTGCCAGCATTTCGTGGGAGGGGTACGAGCAGTACTTC
j_gene: TRBJ2-7; len: 13; abundance: .; d_gene: TRBD1; v_gene: TRBV24-1; CDR3aa: CATGGQGSYEQYF; CDR3nt: TGTGCCACCGGAGGACAGGGCTCCTACGAGCAGTACTTC
j_gene: TRBJ2-7; len: 16; abundance: .; d_gene: .; v_gene: TRBV2; CDR3aa: CASRISVRQGGAEQYF; CDR3nt: TGTGCCAGCAGAATCTCCGTGAGACAGGGAGGAGCGGAGCAGTACTTC
j_gene: TRBJ1-6; len: 14; abundance: once; d_gene: .; v_gene: TRBV25-1; CDR3aa: CASSDTGKNSPLHF; CDR3nt: TGTGCCAGCAGTGATACAGGGAAGAATTCACCCCTCCACTTT
j_gene: TRBJ2-3; len: 16; abundance: .; d_gene: .; v_gene: TRBV6-2/TRBV6-3; CDR3aa: CASSYAGRGAVDTQYF; CDR3nt: TGTGCCAGCAGTTACGCGGGCAGGGGTGCTGTAGATACGCAGTATTTT
j_gene: TRBJ1-2; len: 13; abundance: .; d_gene: TRBD1; v_gene: TRBV5-1; CDR3aa: CASSLDRGVGYTF; CDR3nt: TGCGCCAGCAGCTTGGACAGGGGGGTTGGCTACACCTTC
j_gene: TRBJ1-4; len: 17; abundance: .; d_gene: .; v_gene: TRBV15; CDR3aa: CATSRDLRAGVPEKLFF; CDR3nt: TGTGCCACCAGCAGAGATCTTAGGGCAGGGGTGCCTGAAAAACTGTTTTTT
j_gene: TRBJ1-2; len: 13; abundance: few; d_gene: TRBD1; v_gene: TRBV7-8; CDR3aa: CASSLGQGQGYTF; CDR3nt: TGTGCCAGCAGCCTTGGACAGGGTCAGGGCTACACCTTC
j_gene: TRBJ1-1; len: 12; abundance: .; d_gene: .; v_gene: TRBV2; CDR3aa: CASSSGFREAFF; CDR3nt: TGTGCCAGCAGTTCAGGGTTTAGGGAAGCTTTCTTT
j_gene: TRBJ2-2; len: 15; abundance: .; d_gene: TRBD1; v_gene: TRBV7-8; CDR3aa: CASSRTGVDTGELFF; CDR3nt: TGTGCCAGCAGCCGGACAGGGGTTGACACCGGGGAGCTGTTTTTT
j_gene: TRBJ2-7; len: 14; abundance: .; d_gene: .; v_gene: TRBV7-9; CDR3aa: CASSLKDSFYEQYF; CDR3nt: TGTGCCAGCAGCTTAAAGGACAGCTTCTACGAGCAGTACTTC
j_gene: TRBJ1-6; len: 15; abundance: .; d_gene: .; v_gene: TRBV6-5; CDR3aa: CASRRLGTRNSLLHF; CDR3nt: TGTGCCAGCAGACGACTGGGGACAAGGAACTCACTCCTCCACTTT
j_gene: TRBJ2-1; len: 17; abundance: .; d_gene: TRBD2; v_gene: TRBV7-3; CDR3aa: CASSLNPFGRDYNEQFF; CDR3nt: TGTGCCAGCAGCTTAAACCCCTTCGGGAGGGATTACAATGAGCAGTTCTTC
j_gene: TRBJ2-7; len: 13; abundance: few; d_gene: .; v_gene: TRBV2; CDR3aa: CASTRTTRYEQYF; CDR3nt: TGTGCCAGCACCCGGACTACGCGCTACGAGCAGTACTTC
j_gene: TRBJ2-1; len: 15; abundance: .; d_gene: TRBD2; v_gene: TRBV30; CDR3aa: CAWNPMSGGYNEQFF; CDR3nt: TGTGCCTGGAATCCCATGAGCGGGGGTTACAATGAGCAGTTCTTC
j_gene: TRBJ2-1; len: 15; abundance: .; d_gene: TRBD2; v_gene: TRBV7-3; CDR3aa: CASSQLAGGYNEQFF; CDR3nt: TGTGCCAGCAGCCAACTAGCGGGAGGGTACAATGAGCAGTTCTTC